A selection of T cell receptor beta chains follows, all from one sample in a study of CD8 T cells in Susac syndrome. MiXCR, run by TCRdb on the immunoSEQ multiplex PCR reads, gives a single entry per CDR3 protein. The sample lists around 230,000 distinct CDR3 sequences, roughly 95% occurring once. Sequencing used CD4+ T cells from PBMCs. All receptors derive from a human donor with Susac syndrome. Each CDR3 is given with its conserved first and last residue. Fields, in order: D gene, J gene, V gene, clone size, CDR3 protein, CDR3 DNA. The D gene is left open where the match is weak. The size entry is marked missing in some rows and otherwise reads once, few, many or a size class.

d_call: .
j_call: TRBJ1-1
v_call: TRBV4-1
clone_size: .
cdr3_aa: CASSRGGAGNTEAFF
cdr3_nt: TGCGCCAGCAGCCGAGGGGGGGCAGGGAACACTGAAGCTTTCTTT

d_call: .
j_call: TRBJ2-1
v_call: TRBV29-1
clone_size: .
cdr3_aa: CSVEDLRRLNEQFF
cdr3_nt: TGCAGCGTTGAAGATCTGCGGAGACTCAATGAGCAGTTCTTC

d_call: .
j_call: TRBJ2-1
v_call: TRBV12-5
clone_size: .
cdr3_aa: CASAPARYNEQFF
cdr3_nt: TGTGCTAGTGCCCCGGCTAGATACAATGAGCAGTTCTTC

d_call: .
j_call: TRBJ2-5
v_call: TRBV6-4
clone_size: .
cdr3_aa: CASSKTDRETQYF
cdr3_nt: TGTGCCAGCAGTAAGACAGATAGAGAGACCCAGTACTTC

d_call: .
j_call: TRBJ1-3
v_call: TRBV12-3/TRBV12-4
clone_size: few
cdr3_aa: CASSLGGSGNTIYF
cdr3_nt: TGTGCCAGCTCACTGGGGGGCTCTGGAAACACCATATATTTT

d_call: .
j_call: TRBJ2-4
v_call: TRBV28
clone_size: .
cdr3_aa: CASSPTGSKNIQYF
cdr3_nt: TGTGCCAGCAGTCCCACAGGGTCCAAAAACATTCAGTACTTC

d_call: .
j_call: TRBJ2-1
v_call: TRBV20-1
clone_size: once
cdr3_aa: CSARDPAGNEQFF
cdr3_nt: TGCAGTGCTAGAGATCCAGCGGGCAATGAGCAGTTCTTC

d_call: .
j_call: TRBJ2-3
v_call: TRBV4-2
clone_size: .
cdr3_aa: CASSQGGSITDTQYF
cdr3_nt: TGTGCCAGCAGCCAAGGGGGTAGCATCACAGATACGCAGTATTTT

d_call: .
j_call: TRBJ1-2
v_call: TRBV6-5
clone_size: once
cdr3_aa: CASRIGQFNYGYTF
cdr3_nt: TGTGCCAGCAGGATCGGACAGTTTAACTATGGCTACACCTTC

d_call: .
j_call: TRBJ1-5
v_call: TRBV24-1
clone_size: .
cdr3_aa: CATSDRRTDNSNQPQHF
cdr3_nt: TGTGCCACCAGTGATCGCCGGACAGACAATAGCAATCAGCCCCAGCATTTT

d_call: .
j_call: TRBJ2-5
v_call: TRBV20-1
clone_size: .
cdr3_aa: CSGTHQETQYF
cdr3_nt: TGCAGTGGGACACACCAAGAGACCCAGTACTTC

d_call: TRBD2
j_call: TRBJ2-7
v_call: TRBV11-2
clone_size: .
cdr3_aa: CASSLDSSGVSSYEQYF
cdr3_nt: TGTGCCAGCAGCTTAGACTCTAGCGGTGTCTCTTCCTACGAGCAGTACTTC

d_call: TRBD1
j_call: TRBJ2-5
v_call: TRBV29-1
clone_size: .
cdr3_aa: CSVMGQISSSAQYF
cdr3_nt: TGCAGCGTTATGGGACAGATAAGTTCGTCGGCCCAGTACTTC

d_call: .
j_call: TRBJ2-2
v_call: TRBV12-3/TRBV12-4
clone_size: .
cdr3_aa: CASSWGQGMGTGELFF
cdr3_nt: TGTGCCAGCAGTTGGGGCCAGGGGATGGGAACCGGGGAGCTGTTTTTT

d_call: .
j_call: TRBJ2-6
v_call: TRBV29-1
clone_size: .
cdr3_aa: CSVSPGPGGANVLTF
cdr3_nt: TGCAGCGTTTCCCCGGGGCCCGGAGGGGCCAACGTCCTGACTTTC

d_call: TRBD1
j_call: TRBJ2-5
v_call: TRBV15
clone_size: .
cdr3_aa: CATKLGQGETQYF
cdr3_nt: TGTGCCACCAAGCTCGGACAGGGAGAGACCCAGTACTTC

d_call: .
j_call: TRBJ2-7
v_call: TRBV20-1
clone_size: .
cdr3_aa: CSAGERYEQYF
cdr3_nt: TGCAGTGCAGGGGAGAGATACGAGCAGTACTTC

d_call: .
j_call: TRBJ2-7
v_call: TRBV30
clone_size: .
cdr3_aa: CAWIPFGSEQYF
cdr3_nt: TGTGCCTGGATCCCCTTCGGGAGCGAGCAGTACTTC

d_call: TRBD1
j_call: TRBJ2-7
v_call: TRBV5-6
clone_size: few
cdr3_aa: CASSFGQGLYEQYF
cdr3_nt: TGTGCCAGCAGCTTTGGACAGGGACTCTACGAGCAGTACTTC

d_call: .
j_call: TRBJ2-7
v_call: TRBV11-2
clone_size: once
cdr3_aa: CASSTSRKRTYEQYF
cdr3_nt: TGTGCCAGCAGCACAAGTAGGAAAAGGACCTACGAGCAGTACTTC

d_call: .
j_call: TRBJ2-2
v_call: TRBV4-1
clone_size: .
cdr3_aa: CASSQEGLHTGELFF
cdr3_nt: TGCGCCAGCAGCCAAGAGGGGCTCCACACCGGGGAGCTGTTTTTT

d_call: TRBD1
j_call: TRBJ2-7
v_call: TRBV28
clone_size: .
cdr3_aa: CASRRPDRGLSYEQYF
cdr3_nt: TGTGCCAGCAGACGACCTGACAGGGGGCTCTCCTACGAGCAGTACTTC

d_call: TRBD1
j_call: TRBJ1-5
v_call: TRBV27
clone_size: .
cdr3_aa: CASSPTGGLQPQHF
cdr3_nt: TGTGCCAGCAGTCCCACAGGGGGACTTCAGCCCCAGCATTTT

d_call: TRBD1
j_call: TRBJ2-7
v_call: TRBV28
clone_size: .
cdr3_aa: CASISAGDRVREQYF
cdr3_nt: TGTGCCAGCATCAGCGCGGGGGACAGGGTTCGCGAGCAGTACTTC

d_call: TRBD2
j_call: TRBJ2-1
v_call: TRBV20-1
clone_size: .
cdr3_aa: CSAYGVAGSNEQFF
cdr3_nt: TGCAGTGCCTACGGAGTAGCGGGGAGCAATGAGCAGTTCTTC

d_call: .
j_call: TRBJ2-1
v_call: TRBV6-1
clone_size: .
cdr3_aa: CASKGTSDWSYNEQFF
cdr3_nt: TGTGCCAGCAAAGGCACCTCCGACTGGTCCTACAATGAGCAGTTCTTC

d_call: .
j_call: TRBJ1-5
v_call: TRBV28
clone_size: .
cdr3_aa: CASSLSRLGNQPQHF
cdr3_nt: TGTGCCAGCAGTTTAAGCCGGCTGGGCAATCAGCCCCAGCATTTT

d_call: .
j_call: TRBJ1-4
v_call: TRBV25-1
clone_size: once
cdr3_aa: CASGTYARGEKLFF
cdr3_nt: TGTGCCAGCGGAACTTATGCTCGGGGTGAAAAACTGTTTTTT

d_call: .
j_call: TRBJ2-7
v_call: TRBV29-1
clone_size: .
cdr3_aa: CSVEDAPGRAYEQYF
cdr3_nt: TGCAGCGTTGAAGACGCCCCGGGTCGAGCCTACGAGCAGTACTTC

d_call: .
j_call: TRBJ2-6
v_call: TRBV12-3/TRBV12-4
clone_size: .
cdr3_aa: CASSISGANVLTF
cdr3_nt: TGTGCCAGCTCGATCTCTGGGGCCAACGTCCTGACTTTC

d_call: TRBD2
j_call: TRBJ2-1
v_call: TRBV28
clone_size: .
cdr3_aa: CASSYTGTSVYNEQFF
cdr3_nt: TGTGCCAGCAGTTATACCGGGACTAGCGTTTACAATGAGCAGTTCTTC

d_call: .
j_call: TRBJ2-3
v_call: TRBV15
clone_size: once
cdr3_aa: CATSRDIGDERPDTQYF
cdr3_nt: TGTGCCACCAGCAGAGATATCGGGGACGAAAGACCAGATACGCAGTATTTT

d_call: .
j_call: TRBJ1-1
v_call: TRBV2
clone_size: few
cdr3_aa: CASSERTEAFF
cdr3_nt: TGTGCCAGCAGTGAGAGGACTGAAGCTTTCTTT